This passage covers 5 T cell receptor beta chains from one sample sequenced in a study of T cells in Graves' hyperthyroidism and ophthalmopathy (dated by TCRdb to the late 2010s). The method behind the library was multiplex PCR. Sequencing took place on an Illumina HiSeq 2000. The TCR beta CDR3 regions were amplified from the RNA transcripts. For the first round of RT-PCR on the TCR CDR3, the HTBI primer set was used together with the Qiagen OneStep RT-PCR kit. TCRdb ran its own pipeline on the public reads, namely fastp trimming at Q25 and MiXCR clone calling, and kept in-frame beta chains. Duplicate CDR3 protein sequences are folded into a single record with the most common DNA and genes. The table for this sample lists a few hundred thousand distinct CDR3 sequences; approximately 15% of them were counted only once. The ten top clones hold 4% to 6.5% of the sample. The sample consisted of blood. These receptors originate from a young woman with Graves' hyperthyroidism.

In DNA, the CDR3 is TGTGCCAGCAGCTCCCCGGGGGACAACCTGAACACTGAAGCTTTCTTT. It codes for CASSSPGDNLNTEAFF. The chain joins TRBV6-1 to TRBJ1-1; a possible D gene is TRBD1 (6 bases). Trimming took 6 bases from V and 0 from J, leaving 17 bases between them. CDR3 length: 16 amino acids. CDR1 MNHNS and CDR2 SASEGT come from the germline V gene.

This clonotype has just a few counts. The chain is built from TRBV19 and TRBJ1-1, with 9 positions matching TRBD1. This CDR3 contains 15 residues. Germline CDR1 LNHDA, CDR2 SQIVND (reference sequence). Losses at the gene ends were 6 bases for V and 4 bases for J; bases not matched to a gene: 9. In DNA form, the CDR3 reads TGTGCCAGTAGCCCCGGACAGGGGATAGGCACTGAAGCTTTCTTT. It is translated as CASSPGQGIGTEAFF.

This clonotype was observed many times. The rearrangement links TRBV3-1 to TRBJ1-2, with 8 bases fitting TRBD1. The CDR3 is made up of 15 amino acids. Germline V CDR1 and CDR2: LGHDT, YNNKEL (reference sequence). The V segment lost 1 base and the J segment 6 bases; nucleotides outside the gene matches: 7. For the CDR3, the DNA is TGTGCCAGCAGCCAAGTTATAGGGACAGGAGATGGCTACACCTTC. Amino acid sequence: CASSQVIGTGDGYTF. Looking up the rest from reference TRBV3-1 and TRBJ1-2 gives the full variable domain: DTAVSQTPKYLVTQMGNDKSIKCEQNLGHDTMYWYKQDSKKFLKIMFSYNNKELIINETVPNRFSPKSPDKAHLNLHINSLELGDSAVYFCASSQVIGTGDGYTFGSGTRLTVV.

This clonotype was counted ten times or more. J is TRBJ1-4 and V is TRBV7-8; the D gene is possibly TRBD1 (6 bases). The V and J ends lost 1 base and 5 bases respectively, with 20 bases between them. This CDR3 contains 18 residues. Germline-derived CDR1 and CDR2 are SGHVS and FQNEAQ. In DNA, the CDR3 is TGTGCCAGCAGCTTAGGGCGTATAGGACAGAGAAAAAATGAAAAACTGTTTTTT. As protein: CASSLGRIGQRKNEKLFF. The variable domain in full, with the rest retrieved from reference TRBV7-8 and TRBJ1-4, is GAGVSQSPRYKVAKRGQDVALRCDPISGHVSLFWYQQALGQGPEFLTYFQNEAQLDKSGLPSDRFFAERPEGSVSTLKIQRTQQEDSAVYLCASSLGRIGQRKNEKLFFGSGTQLSVL.

This clonotype occurred a few times. The rearrangement joins TRBV5-1 to TRBJ1-4; no clear D gene. The CDR3 is made up of 15 amino acids. Germline lookup yields CDR1 SGHRS and CDR2 YFSETQ. Trimming shortened V by 2 bases and J by 0 bases, and 8 bases separated the two germline ends. DNA of the CDR3: TGCGCCAGCAGCTTTACGGAGGCAACTAATGAAAAACTGTTTTTT. Translating gives CASSFTEATNEKLFF.